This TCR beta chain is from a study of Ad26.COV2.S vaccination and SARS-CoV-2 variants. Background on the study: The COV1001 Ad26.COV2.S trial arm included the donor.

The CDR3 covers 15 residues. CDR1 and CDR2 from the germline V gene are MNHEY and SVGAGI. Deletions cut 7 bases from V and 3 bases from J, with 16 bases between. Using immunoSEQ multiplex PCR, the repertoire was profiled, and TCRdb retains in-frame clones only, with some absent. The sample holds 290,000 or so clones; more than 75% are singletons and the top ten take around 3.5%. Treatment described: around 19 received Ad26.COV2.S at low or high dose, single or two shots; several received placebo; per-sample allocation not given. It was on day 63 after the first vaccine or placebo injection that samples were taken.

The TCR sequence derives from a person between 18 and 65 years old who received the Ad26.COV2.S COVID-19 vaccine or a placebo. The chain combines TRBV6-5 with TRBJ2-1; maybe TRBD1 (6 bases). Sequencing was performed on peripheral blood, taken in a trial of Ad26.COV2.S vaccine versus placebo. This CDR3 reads CASKRAGQNYNEQFF. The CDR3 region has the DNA TGTGCCAGCAAGCGAGCTGGACAGAACTACAATGAGCAGTTCTTC.